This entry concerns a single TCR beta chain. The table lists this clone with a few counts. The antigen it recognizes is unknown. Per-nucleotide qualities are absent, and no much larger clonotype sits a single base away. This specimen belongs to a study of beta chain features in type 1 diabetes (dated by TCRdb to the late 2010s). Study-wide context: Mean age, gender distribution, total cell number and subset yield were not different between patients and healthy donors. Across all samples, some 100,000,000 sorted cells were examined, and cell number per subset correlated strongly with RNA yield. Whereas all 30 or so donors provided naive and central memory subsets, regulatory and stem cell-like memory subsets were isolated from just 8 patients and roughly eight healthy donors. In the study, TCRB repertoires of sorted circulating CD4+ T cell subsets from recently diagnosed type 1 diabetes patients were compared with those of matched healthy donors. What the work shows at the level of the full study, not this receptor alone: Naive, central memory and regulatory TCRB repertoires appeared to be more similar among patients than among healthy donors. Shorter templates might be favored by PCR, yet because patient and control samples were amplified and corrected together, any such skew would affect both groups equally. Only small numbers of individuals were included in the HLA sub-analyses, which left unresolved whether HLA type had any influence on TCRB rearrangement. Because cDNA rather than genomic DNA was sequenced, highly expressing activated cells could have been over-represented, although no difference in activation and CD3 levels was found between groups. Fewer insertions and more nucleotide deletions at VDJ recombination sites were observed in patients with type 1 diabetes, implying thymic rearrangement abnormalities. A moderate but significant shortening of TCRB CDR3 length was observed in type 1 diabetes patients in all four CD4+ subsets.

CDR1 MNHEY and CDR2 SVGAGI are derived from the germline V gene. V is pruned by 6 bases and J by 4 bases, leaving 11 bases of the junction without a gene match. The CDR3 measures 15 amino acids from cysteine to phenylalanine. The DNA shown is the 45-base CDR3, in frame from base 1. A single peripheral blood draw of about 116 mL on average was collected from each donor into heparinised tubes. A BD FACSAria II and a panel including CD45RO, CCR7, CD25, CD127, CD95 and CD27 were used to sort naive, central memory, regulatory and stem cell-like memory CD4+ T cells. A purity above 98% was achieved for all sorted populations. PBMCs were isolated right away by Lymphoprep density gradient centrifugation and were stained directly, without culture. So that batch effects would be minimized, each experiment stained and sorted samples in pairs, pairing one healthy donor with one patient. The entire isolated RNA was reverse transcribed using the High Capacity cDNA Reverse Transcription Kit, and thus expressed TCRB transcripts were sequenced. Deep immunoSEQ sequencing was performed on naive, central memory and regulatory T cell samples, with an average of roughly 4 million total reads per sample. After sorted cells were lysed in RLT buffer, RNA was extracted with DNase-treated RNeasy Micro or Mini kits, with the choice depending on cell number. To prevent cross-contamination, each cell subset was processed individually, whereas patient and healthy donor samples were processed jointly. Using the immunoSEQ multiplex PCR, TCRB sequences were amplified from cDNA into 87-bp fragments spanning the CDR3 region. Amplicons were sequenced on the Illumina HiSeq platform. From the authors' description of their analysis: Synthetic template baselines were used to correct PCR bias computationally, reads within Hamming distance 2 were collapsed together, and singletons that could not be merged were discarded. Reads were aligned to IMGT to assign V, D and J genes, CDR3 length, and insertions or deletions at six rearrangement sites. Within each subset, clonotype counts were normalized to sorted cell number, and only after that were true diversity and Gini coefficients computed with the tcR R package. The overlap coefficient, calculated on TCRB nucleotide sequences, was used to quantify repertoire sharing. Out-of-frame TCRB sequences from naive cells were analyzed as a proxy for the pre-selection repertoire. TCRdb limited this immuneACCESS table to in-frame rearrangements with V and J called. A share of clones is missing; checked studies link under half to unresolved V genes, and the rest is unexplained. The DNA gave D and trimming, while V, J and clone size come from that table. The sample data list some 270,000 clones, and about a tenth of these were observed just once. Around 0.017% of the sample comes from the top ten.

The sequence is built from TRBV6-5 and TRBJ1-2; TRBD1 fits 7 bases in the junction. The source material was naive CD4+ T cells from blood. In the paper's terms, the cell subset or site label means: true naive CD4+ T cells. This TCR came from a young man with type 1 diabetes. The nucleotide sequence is TGTGCCAGCAGATACCAAGGGGGCGGAGGCTATGGCTACACCTTC. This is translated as CASRYQGGGGYGYTF.